What follows are 17 T cell receptor beta chains derived from one specimen sequenced in a study of T-cell memory formation after mild COVID-19. Each CDR3 protein is one row after TCRdb ran MiXCR on the 5' RACE reads. The table records around 310,000 distinct CDR3 sequences, 20% to 25% of them present only once. The sequencing input was PBMCs or a T cell subset sorted from them (not recorded which). The origin of the receptors is a man between 18 and 29 years old who had mild COVID-19 (a few samples of this study predate the infection). Cell type and time point are not known.

In this sample, this clonotype turned up a few times. The chain employs TRBV11-2 and TRBJ2-5; D may be TRBD2 (5 bases). Between the trimmed V and J ends, which lost 2 bases and 5 bases, there was a span of 18 bases. The germline V gene has CDR1 SGHAT and CDR2 FQNNGV. The CDR3 length is 16 residues. The CDR3 DNA follows: TGTGCCAGCAGCTTACGCGCGGGTGTTCCCCGGGAGACCCAGTACTTC. It is translated as CASSLRAGVPRETQYF.

This chain joins TRBV29-1 and TRBJ2-1, with TRBD2 matching over 15 bases. V was pared by 6 bases and J by 0 bases, with 6 bases of the junction left unmatched. The CDR3 extends over 17 amino acids. Germline CDR1 reads SQVTM; CDR2 reads ANQGSEA. The CDR3 here is CSVKGLAGGSSYNEQFF. The CDR3 coding sequence is TGCAGCGTCAAGGGACTAGCGGGGGGAAGCTCCTACAATGAGCAGTTCTTC.

This clonotype was found many times. The V and J genes are TRBV5-1 and TRBJ2-3; D is uncertain. Trimming shortened V by 0 bases and J by 5 bases, and 7 bases separated the two germline ends. Germline V CDR1 and CDR2: SGHRS, YFSETQ. There are 13 residues in the CDR3. The CDR3: CASSLGGRDTQYF. CDR3 DNA sequence: TGCGCCAGCAGCTTGGGCGGAAGAGATACGCAGTATTTT.

V usage is TRBV11-2 and J usage is TRBJ2-3; D might be TRBD2 (5 bases). Per germline, CDR1 SGHAT and CDR2 FQNNGV. Trimming shortened V by 5 bases and J by 2 bases, and 14 bases separated the two germline ends. The CDR3 runs to 15 residues. CDR3 sequence (DNA): TGTGCCAGCAGCCGTCGAGGGCTAAACACAGATACGCAGTATTTT. Translating it yields CASSRRGLNTDTQYF. Filled out from reference TRBV11-2 and TRBJ2-3, the complete variable domain reads EAGVAQSPRYKIIEKRQSVAFWCNPISGHATLYWYQQILGQGPKLLIQFQNNGVVDDSQLPKDRFSAERLKGVDSTLKIQPAKLEDSAVYLCASSRRGLNTDTQYFGPGTRLTVL.

The V and J genes are TRBV7-6 and TRBJ1-5; TRBD1 agrees at 7 bases. This CDR3 is 14 amino acids long. With 5 bases clipped from V and 6 bases from J, the junction kept 7 bases outside the gene matches. The germline V gene encodes CDR1 SGHVS and CDR2 FNYEAQ. CDR3 protein: CASSRGGEGQPQHF. In DNA form, the CDR3 reads TGTGCCAGCAGCCGAGGGGGCGAGGGTCAGCCCCAGCATTTT.

This chain connects TRBV3-2 to TRBJ2-2; the table's D gene call, TRBD1, was not cross checked with the DNA. TRBV3-2 is a listed pseudogene. The CDR3 has 18 residues. The CDR3 sequence is CASSHLPPGQGETGELFF. The CDR3 coding sequence is TGTGCCAGCAGCCACCTCCCGCCGGGACAGGGGGAAACCGGGGAGCTGTTTTTT.

V and J are TRBV5-1 and TRBJ2-2; 9 nucleotides match TRBD1. The V gene's germline CDR1 is SGHRS and CDR2 YFSETQ. The CDR3 totals 15 residues. V lost 4 bases and J lost 2; bases outside the gene matches: 3. CDR3 coding DNA: TGCGCCAGCAGCCGGGGACAGGGTAACACCGGGGAGCTGTTTTTT. It translates to CASSRGQGNTGELFF.

The chain employs TRBV3-1 and TRBJ2-7; TRBD2 agrees at 7 bases. CDR1 and CDR2 from the germline V gene are LGHDT and YNNKEL (reference sequence). The CDR3 has 14 amino acids. Trimming at V came to 1 base and at J to 6 bases, leaving 6 bases not matched to a gene. CDR3 coding DNA: TGTGCCAGCAGCCAAGTTATAGGGGAGGGCGAGCAGTACTTC. Translating gives CASSQVIGEGEQYF.

The V gene is TRBV7-2, the J gene TRBJ1-2; possibly TRBD1 for D (5 bases). The V gene's germline CDR1 is SGHTA and CDR2 FQGNSA. The V gene lost 2 bases and the J gene lost 0 bases, with 16 bases spanning the gap. The CDR3 runs 17 residues. The CDR3 reads CASSLWGGTSANYGYTF. CDR3 bases: TGTGCCAGCAGCTTATGGGGCGGGACGTCAGCTAACTATGGCTACACCTTC. Full variable domain (remainder filled in from reference TRBV7-2 and TRBJ1-2): GAGVSQSPSNKVTEKGKDVELRCDPISGHTALYWYRQSLGQGLEFLIYFQGNSAPDKSGLPSDRFSAERTGGSVSTLTIQRTQQEDSAVYLCASSLWGGTSANYGYTFGSGTRLTVV.

The rearrangement links TRBV6-2 or TRBV6-3 to TRBJ2-7; D unclear. V was pared by 2 bases and J by 4 bases, with 12 bases between. Germline values: CDR1 MNHEY, CDR2 SVGEGT. This CDR3 region has 14 residues. This CDR3 reads CASSYESRTYEQYF. The CDR3 DNA reads TGTGCCAGCAGTTACGAGTCCAGAACGTACGAGCAGTACTTC.

This clonotype was found many times. The chain links TRBV4-3 to TRBJ2-1; tentatively, D is TRBD2 (5 bases). Germline values: CDR1 LGHNA, CDR2 YSLEER. Between the trimmed V and J ends, which lost 0 bases and 3 bases, there was a span of 9 bases. The CDR3 contains 15 residues. The CDR3: CASSQEPGFYNEQFF. Here the CDR3 DNA reads TGCGCCAGCAGCCAAGAGCCGGGATTCTACAATGAGCAGTTCTTC.

The chain recombines TRBV6-5 with TRBJ1-2; no definite D call. Trimming took off 4 bases at V and 5 bases at J, with 17 bases between the two ends. The germline V gene has CDR1 MNHEY and CDR2 SVGAGI. There are 15 residues in the CDR3. CDR3 loop: CASSSPWARGYGYTF. CDR3 DNA sequence: TGTGCCAGCAGTTCGCCCTGGGCCCGTGGGTATGGCTACACCTTC.

The chain couples TRBV10-3 to TRBJ1-5; no clear D gene. The germline CDR1 and CDR2 sequences are ENHRY and SYGVKD. Between the trimmed V and J ends, which lost 3 bases and 1 base, there was a span of 7 bases. This CDR3 is 14 amino acids long. DNA of the CDR3: TGTGCCATCAGTGATTCCCTGAGCAATCAGCCCCAGCATTTT. Protein: CAISDSLSNQPQHF.

This chain uses TRBV6-2 or TRBV6-3 with TRBJ2-2; no definite D call. V lost 6 bases and J lost 5, with 13 bases in between. The CDR3 has 14 residues. The germline V gene encodes CDR1 MNHEY and CDR2 SVGEGT. The CDR3 nucleotides are TGTGCCAGCAGCCCCTTACTAACTACCGGGGAGCTGTTTTTT. This encodes CASSPLLTTGELFF.

The sample holds many counts of this clonotype. CDR3 DNA sequence: TGTGCCAGCAGTGAGGGGCGGAGCACAGATACGCAGTATTTT. This sequence encodes CASSEGRSTDTQYF. J is TRBJ2-3 and V is TRBV6-4; perhaps TRBD1 as D (5 bases). CDR3 size: 14 residues. Trimming removed 3 bases from V and 0 bases from J, with 7 bases in between. In germline, CDR1 is MRHNA, CDR2 SNTAGT.

In DNA, the CDR3 is TGCAGTGCTAGTCCCAAGGGGAGGGAGCTGTTTTTT. It is translated as CSASPKGRELFF. The J gene is TRBJ2-2, the V gene TRBV20-1; a weak D match, TRBD1 (5 bases). With 3 bases removed from V and 9 bases from J, the gap between germline ends came to 11 bases. Germline V lookup: CDR1 DFQATT, CDR2 SNEGSKA (reference sequence). This CDR3 contains 12 residues.

This clonotype has more than one count but fewer than ten. V usage is TRBV4-3 and J usage is TRBJ2-5; no clear D gene. CDR1 and CDR2 from the germline V gene are LGHNA and YSLEER. V was cut by 4 bases and J by 5 bases, with 14 bases left in between. This CDR3 spans 14 amino acids. The CDR3 is CASSLRVGAETQYF. CDR3 DNA sequence: TGCGCCAGCAGCCTAAGAGTGGGCGCGGAGACCCAGTACTTC.